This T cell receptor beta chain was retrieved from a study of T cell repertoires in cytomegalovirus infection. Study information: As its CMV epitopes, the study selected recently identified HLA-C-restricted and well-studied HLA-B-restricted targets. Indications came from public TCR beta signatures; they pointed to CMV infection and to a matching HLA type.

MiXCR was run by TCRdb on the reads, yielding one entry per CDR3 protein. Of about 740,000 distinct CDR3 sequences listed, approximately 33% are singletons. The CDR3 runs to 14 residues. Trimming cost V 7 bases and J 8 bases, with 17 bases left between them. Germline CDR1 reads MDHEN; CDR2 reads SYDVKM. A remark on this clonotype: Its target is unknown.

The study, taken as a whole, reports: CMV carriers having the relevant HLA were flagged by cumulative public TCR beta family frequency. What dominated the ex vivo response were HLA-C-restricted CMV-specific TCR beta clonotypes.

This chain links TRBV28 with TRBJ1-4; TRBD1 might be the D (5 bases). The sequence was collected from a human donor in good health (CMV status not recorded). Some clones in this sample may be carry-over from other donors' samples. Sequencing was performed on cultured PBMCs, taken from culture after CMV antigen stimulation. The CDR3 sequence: CASNTFGGYEKLFF. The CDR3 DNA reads TGTGCCAGCAATACCTTCGGGGGTTACGAAAAACTGTTTTTT.